This TCR beta chain was sequenced for a study of blood T cell repertoires in COVID-19 (dated by TCRdb to 2020 to 2021). Background on the whole study: The collaborator samples originated in the United States, Italy and Spain and spanned the acute and convalescent phases of COVID-19. The prospective study material was composed of cDNA or gDNA derived from T cells, B-cell-depleted T cells, or PBMCs. Subjects who had been exposed to COVID-19, were actively infected with it, or had recovered from it provided the deeply sampled blood TCRbeta repertoires that made up the dataset. The repertoires were made available in a free public database intended to serve as a resource for research on the immune response to SARS-CoV-2. The samples were drawn from the first 160 participants of the ongoing ImmuneRACE study and from more than 1,000 subjects provided by 6 global collaborators. Sample metadata almost always included a de-identified subject ID, COVID-19 status, age in years and sex. Where available, HLA class I and class II types were obtained from metadata supplied by the sample provider rather than from assay-based typing. The investigation overall reported the following: How much clinical and demographic metadata was included differed by source and by participant, and the metadata was provided uncurated.

Note on this clone: The target of this receptor is not known. The sample holds no much larger clone one base away, and base qualities are not on file.

TCRbeta CDR3 regions were amplified from genomic DNA by means of the immunoSEQ Assay, a bias-controlled multiplex PCR. On the authors' methods: Within the assay, amplification of reference gene primers was used to estimate how many nucleated cells each sample contained. To quantify the absolute abundance of each unique TCRbeta CDR3 rearrangement, sequence reads were collapsed and filtered. For each sample, productive Simpson clonality was calculated by taking the square root of Simpson's diversity index across productive rearrangements. TCRdb took this table from immuneACCESS and kept in-frame rearrangements with V and J called. Such tables lack part of the clones; where checked against another copy, unresolved V genes explain under half of the gap, and the rest is unexplained. That table is the source of V, J and clone size, and D and trimming were worked out from the DNA. The table for this sample lists 120,000 or so clones; around nine tenths of them were counted only once. The biggest ten clones account for 0.88% of the sample.

The collaborating institutions used their own protocols to collect whole blood in K2EDTA tubes. For TCRbeta analysis, collaborator samples were shipped as frozen whole blood, as isolated PBMCs, or as DNA extracted from either sample type. This clonotype was sampled from a woman aged 45-65 years with active or convalescent COVID-19. Sequenced sample: peripheral blood.

The nucleotide sequence is given as TGTGCCAGCAGTTTGGTCGGGGTGGTCGAGCAGTACTTC. It encodes CASSLVGVVEQYF. The chain is assembled from TRBV28 and TRBJ2-7; TRBD2 is a weak D gene call, 5 bases matching. In the germline V gene, CDR1 corresponds to MDHEN and CDR2 to SYDVKM. Inclusive of the bounding cysteine and phenylalanine, the CDR3 is 13 residues long. Here the CDR3 DNA is all that survives: 39 bases in frame from base 1. V was cut back by 3 bases and J by 6 bases, leaving a gap of 12 bases between them.